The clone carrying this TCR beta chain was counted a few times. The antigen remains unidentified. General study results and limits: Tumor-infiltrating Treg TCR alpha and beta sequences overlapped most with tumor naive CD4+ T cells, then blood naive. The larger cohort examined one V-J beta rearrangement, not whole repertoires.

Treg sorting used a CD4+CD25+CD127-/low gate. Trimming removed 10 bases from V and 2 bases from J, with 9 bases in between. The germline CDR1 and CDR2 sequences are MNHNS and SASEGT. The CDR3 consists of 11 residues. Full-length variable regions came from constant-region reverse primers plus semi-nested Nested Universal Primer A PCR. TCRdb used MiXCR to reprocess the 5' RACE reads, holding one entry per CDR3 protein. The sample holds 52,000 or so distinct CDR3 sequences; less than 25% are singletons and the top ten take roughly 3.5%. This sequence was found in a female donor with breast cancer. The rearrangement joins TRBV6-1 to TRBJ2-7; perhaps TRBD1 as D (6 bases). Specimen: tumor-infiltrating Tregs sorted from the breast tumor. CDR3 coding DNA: TGTGCCACCCGGACAGCCTACGAGCAGTACTTC. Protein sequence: CATRTAYEQYF.